This is a list of T cell receptor beta chains from one sample in a study of siplizumab effects on memory and regulatory T cells. The data were produced by immunoSEQ multiplex PCR, yet TCRdb's version contains in-frame clones alone and is incomplete. The sample records 7,000 to 8,500 clones, around 66% being singletons. The specimen was effector memory CD8+ T cells sorted from blood. Receptors originate from a human donor in good health. CDR3s include the opening cysteine and the closing phenylalanine or tryptophan. The D gene is left open where the match is weak. Clone size is not always given. Where it is, it says once, few, many or a class for expanded clones.

V: TRBV28
length: 17
size: NA
J: TRBJ2-3
D: TRBD2
DNA: TGTGCCAGCAGTTTGACTAGCGGGAGGCTGGGTAAAGATACGCAGTATTTT
CDR3: CASSLTSGRLGKDTQYF

V: TRBV4-3
length: 17
size: few
J: TRBJ2-1
D: TRBD2
DNA: TGCGCCAGCAGTCCTATTCTAGCGGGAGCCCCCTACAATGAGCAGTTCTTC
CDR3: CASSPILAGAPYNEQFF

V: TRBV2
length: 13
size: NA
J: TRBJ2-1
D: NA
DNA: TGTGCCAGCAGTGAGGTAGACAACAATGAGCAGTTCTTC
CDR3: CASSEVDNNEQFF

V: TRBV5-8
length: 12
size: few
J: TRBJ1-1
D: NA
DNA: TGCGCCAGCAAGGGAGTGAACACTGAAGCTTTCTTT
CDR3: CASKGVNTEAFF

V: TRBV4-3
length: 14
size: NA
J: TRBJ2-5
D: TRBD2
DNA: TGCGCCAGCAGCCTTGTAGCGGGAGAGGCGACCCAGTACTTC
CDR3: CASSLVAGEATQYF

V: TRBV27
length: 14
size: once
J: TRBJ2-5
D: NA
DNA: TGTGCCAGCAGTTTATCGGGTTGGGGGGAGACCCAGTACTTC
CDR3: CASSLSGWGETQYF

V: TRBV29-1
length: 11
size: medium-sized
J: TRBJ2-1
D: NA
DNA: TGCAGCGTGTTATATGGCAATGAGCAGTTCTTC
CDR3: CSVLYGNEQFF

V: TRBV28
length: 17
size: few
J: TRBJ1-5
D: NA
DNA: TGTGCCAGCAGCTCTCCACTCACGGGGTATAGCAATCAGCCCCAGCATTTT
CDR3: CASSSPLTGYSNQPQHF

V: TRBV12-5
length: 17
size: NA
J: TRBJ2-5
D: TRBD1
DNA: TGTGCTAGTGGTTTGGGGGGAAGCCGGGACAGCCAAGAGACCCAGTACTTC
CDR3: CASGLGGSRDSQETQYF

V: TRBV25-1
length: 8
size: NA
J: TRBJ1-1
D: NA
DNA: TGTGCCAGCCCTCGGGCTTTCTTT
CDR3: CASPRAFF

V: TRBV7-9
length: 14
size: NA
J: TRBJ2-2
D: NA
DNA: TGTGCCAGCGGGACCTGGGAGGACACCGGGGAGCTGTTTTTT
CDR3: CASGTWEDTGELFF

V: TRBV6-1
length: 15
size: NA
J: TRBJ1-1
D: NA
DNA: TGTGCCAGCAGTGAAGTCGGGGGGCTTGACACTGAAGCTTTCTTT
CDR3: CASSEVGGLDTEAFF

V: TRBV19
length: 13
size: NA
J: TRBJ2-7
D: TRBD1
DNA: TGTGCCAGTAGTAGACAGGGGGCGCGGGAGCAGTACTTC
CDR3: CASSRQGAREQYF

V: TRBV7-9
length: 14
size: NA
J: TRBJ2-1
D: NA
DNA: TGTGCCAGCAGCTTAGCCTCAGGGTTCCATGAGCAGTTCTTC
CDR3: CASSLASGFHEQFF

V: TRBV7-9
length: 15
size: NA
J: TRBJ1-4
D: NA
DNA: TGTGCCAGCAGCTTGGGGGGGCCGGCTAATGAAAAACTGTTTTTT
CDR3: CASSLGGPANEKLFF

V: TRBV25-1
length: 13
size: NA
J: TRBJ1-4
D: NA
DNA: TGTGCCAGTCACCTCAGCCTTAATGAAAAACTGTTTTTT
CDR3: CASHLSLNEKLFF

V: TRBV5-6
length: 14
size: NA
J: TRBJ2-7
D: NA
DNA: TGTGCCAGCAGCCCTGCGCCAGGGGGGTACGAGCAGTACTTC
CDR3: CASSPAPGGYEQYF

V: TRBV9
length: 15
size: NA
J: TRBJ2-3
D: TRBD2
DNA: TGTGCCAGCAGCCTGACTAGCGGGGTCACAGATACGCAGTATTTT
CDR3: CASSLTSGVTDTQYF

V: TRBV10-2
length: 15
size: NA
J: TRBJ2-5
D: NA
DNA: TGCGCCAGCAGTGGGGGGCGGGAGACCGGTGAGACCCAGTACTTC
CDR3: CASSGGRETGETQYF

V: TRBV5-1
length: 14
size: NA
J: TRBJ2-1
D: NA
DNA: TGCGCCAGCAGCTTTGGCGGAGTTTACAATGAGCAGTTCTTC
CDR3: CASSFGGVYNEQFF

V: TRBV9
length: 14
size: NA
J: TRBJ2-5
D: NA
DNA: TGTGCCAGCAGCGTAGGGTCCCTGGGGGAGACCCAGTACTTC
CDR3: CASSVGSLGETQYF

V: TRBV9
length: 16
size: NA
J: TRBJ2-2
D: TRBD2
DNA: TGTGCCAGCAGCGTAGTTAGCGGGGGTTACACCGGGGAGCTGTTTTTT
CDR3: CASSVVSGGYTGELFF

V: TRBV28
length: 17
size: few
J: TRBJ2-6
D: NA
DNA: TGTGCCAGCAGTTTATCGTGGGGGAGGCTTGGGGCCAACGTCCTGACTTTC
CDR3: CASSLSWGRLGANVLTF

V: TRBV4-3
length: 13
size: NA
J: TRBJ1-1
D: NA
DNA: TGCGCCAGCAGCCAAGAGAGGGGAATTGAAGCTTTCTTT
CDR3: CASSQERGIEAFF

V: TRBV28
length: 15
size: NA
J: TRBJ2-4
D: NA
DNA: TGTGCCAGCAGTTTTGGGGAAGCGGCCAAAAACATTCAGTACTTC
CDR3: CASSFGEAAKNIQYF

V: TRBV6-4
length: 13
size: NA
J: TRBJ2-3
D: NA
DNA: TGTGCCAGCAGAGGCGGAGAGGCAGATACGCAGTATTTT
CDR3: CASRGGEADTQYF

V: TRBV13
length: 12
size: few
J: TRBJ2-7
D: NA
DNA: TGTGCCAGCAGCTCAAGAGGTAACGAGCAGTACTTC
CDR3: CASSSRGNEQYF

V: TRBV10-3
length: 13
size: NA
J: TRBJ1-5
D: NA
DNA: TGTGCCATCAGTGACCCGGGGAATCAGCCCCAGCATTTT
CDR3: CAISDPGNQPQHF